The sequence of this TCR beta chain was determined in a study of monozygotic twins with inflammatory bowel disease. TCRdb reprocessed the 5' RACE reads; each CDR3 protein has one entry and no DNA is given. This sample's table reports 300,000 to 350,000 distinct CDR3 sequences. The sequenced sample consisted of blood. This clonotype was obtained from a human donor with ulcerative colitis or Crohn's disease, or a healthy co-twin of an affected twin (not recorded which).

CDR3 residues: CASSQATGERETQYF. The rearrangement links TRBV4-1 to TRBJ2-5; without DNA, the TCRdb call of TRBD1 cannot be checked. The CDR3 consists of 15 residues. Germline CDR1 MGHRA, CDR2 YSYEKL.